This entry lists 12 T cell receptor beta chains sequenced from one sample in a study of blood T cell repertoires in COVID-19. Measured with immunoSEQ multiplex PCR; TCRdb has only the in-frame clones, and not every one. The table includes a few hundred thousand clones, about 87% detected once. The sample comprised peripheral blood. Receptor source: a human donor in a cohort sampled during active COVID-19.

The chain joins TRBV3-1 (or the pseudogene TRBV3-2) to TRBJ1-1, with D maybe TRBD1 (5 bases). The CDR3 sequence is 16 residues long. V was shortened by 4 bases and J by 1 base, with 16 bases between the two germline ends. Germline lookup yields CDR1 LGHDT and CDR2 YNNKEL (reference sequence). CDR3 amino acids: CASSPWGEWGNTEAFF. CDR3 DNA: TGTGCCAGCAGCCCCTGGGGGGAGTGGGGGAACACTGAAGCTTTCTTT.

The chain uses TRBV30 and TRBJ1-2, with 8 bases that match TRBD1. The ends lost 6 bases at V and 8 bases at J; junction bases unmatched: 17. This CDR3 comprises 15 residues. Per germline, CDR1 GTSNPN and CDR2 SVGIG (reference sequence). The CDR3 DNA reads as TGTGCCTGCCCTCTGGTGGGACAGGCCTGGGGGGGCTACACCTTC. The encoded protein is CACPLVGQAWGGYTF.

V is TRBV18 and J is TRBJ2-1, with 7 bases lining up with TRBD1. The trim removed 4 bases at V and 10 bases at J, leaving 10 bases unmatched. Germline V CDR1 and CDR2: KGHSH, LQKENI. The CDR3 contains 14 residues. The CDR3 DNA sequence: TGTGCCAGCTCACACCCCGGGACAGTCCTAGAGCAGTTCTTC. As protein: CASSHPGTVLEQFF.

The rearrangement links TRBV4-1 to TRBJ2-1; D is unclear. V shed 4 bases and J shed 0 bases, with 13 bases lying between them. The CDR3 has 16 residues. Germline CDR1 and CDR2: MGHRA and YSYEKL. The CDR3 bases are TGCGCCAGCAGCCGAGGAACCGTGTCCTCCTACAATGAGCAGTTCTTC. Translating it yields CASSRGTVSSYNEQFF.

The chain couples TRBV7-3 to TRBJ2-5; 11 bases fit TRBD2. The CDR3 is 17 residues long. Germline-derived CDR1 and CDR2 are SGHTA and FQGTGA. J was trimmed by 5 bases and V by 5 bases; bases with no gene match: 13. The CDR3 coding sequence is TGTGCCAGCAGCCCAGAGCCTAGCGGGAGGAAGGGGGAGACCCAGTACTTC. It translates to CASSPEPSGRKGETQYF.

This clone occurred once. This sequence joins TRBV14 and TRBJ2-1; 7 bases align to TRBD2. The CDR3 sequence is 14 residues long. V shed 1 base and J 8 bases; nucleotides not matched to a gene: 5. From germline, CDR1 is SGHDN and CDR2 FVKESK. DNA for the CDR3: TGTGCCAGCAGCCAAGTGGGAGGGTGGGATGAGCAGTTCTTC. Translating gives CASSQVGGWDEQFF.

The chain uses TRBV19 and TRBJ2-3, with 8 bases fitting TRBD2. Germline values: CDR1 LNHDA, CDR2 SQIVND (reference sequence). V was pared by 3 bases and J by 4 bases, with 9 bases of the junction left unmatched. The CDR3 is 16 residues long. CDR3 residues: CASSIFETSAPDTQYF. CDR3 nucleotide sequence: TGTGCCAGTAGTATCTTCGAGACTAGCGCACCAGATACGCAGTATTTT.

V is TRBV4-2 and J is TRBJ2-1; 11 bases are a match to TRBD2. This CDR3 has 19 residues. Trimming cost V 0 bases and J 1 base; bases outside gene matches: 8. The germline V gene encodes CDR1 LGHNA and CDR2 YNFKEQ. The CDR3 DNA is TGTGCCAGCAGCCAAGAGGGGTCTAGCGGGGGGACTTCCTACAATGAGCAGTTCTTC. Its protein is CASSQEGSSGGTSYNEQFF.

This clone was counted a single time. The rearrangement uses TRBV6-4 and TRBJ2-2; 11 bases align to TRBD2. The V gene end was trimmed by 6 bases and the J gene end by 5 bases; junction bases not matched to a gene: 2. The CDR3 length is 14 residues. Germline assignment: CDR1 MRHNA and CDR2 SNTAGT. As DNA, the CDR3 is TGTGCCAGCAGACGGACTAGCGGGACCGGGGAGCTGTTTTTT. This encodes CASRRTSGTGELFF.

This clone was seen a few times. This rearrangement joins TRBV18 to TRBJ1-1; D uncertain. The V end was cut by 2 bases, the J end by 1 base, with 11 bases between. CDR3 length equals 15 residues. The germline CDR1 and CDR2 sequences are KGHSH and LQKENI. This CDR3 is CASSPSGKPNTEAFF. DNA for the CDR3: TGTGCCAGCTCACCATCGGGGAAGCCGAACACTGAAGCTTTCTTT.

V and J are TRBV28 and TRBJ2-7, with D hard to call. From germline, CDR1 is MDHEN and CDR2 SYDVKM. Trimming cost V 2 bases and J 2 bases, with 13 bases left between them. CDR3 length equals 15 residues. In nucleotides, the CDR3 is TGTGCCAGCAGTTTACGGTTAATTTCTCCCTACGAGCAGTACTTC. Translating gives CASSLRLISPYEQYF. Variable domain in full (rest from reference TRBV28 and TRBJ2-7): DVKVTQSSRYLVKRTGEKVFLECVQDMDHENMFWYRQDPGLGLRLIYFSYDVKMKEKGDIPEGYSVSREKKERFSLILESASTNQTSMYLCASSLRLISPYEQYFGPGTRLTVT.

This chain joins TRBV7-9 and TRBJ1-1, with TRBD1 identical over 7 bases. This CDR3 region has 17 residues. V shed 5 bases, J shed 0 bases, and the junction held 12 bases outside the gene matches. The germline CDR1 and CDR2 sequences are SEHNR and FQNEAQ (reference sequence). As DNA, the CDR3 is TGTGCCAGCAGCCGGTGGGTAGGGGGCAACATGAACACTGAAGCTTTCTTT. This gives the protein CASSRWVGGNMNTEAFF.